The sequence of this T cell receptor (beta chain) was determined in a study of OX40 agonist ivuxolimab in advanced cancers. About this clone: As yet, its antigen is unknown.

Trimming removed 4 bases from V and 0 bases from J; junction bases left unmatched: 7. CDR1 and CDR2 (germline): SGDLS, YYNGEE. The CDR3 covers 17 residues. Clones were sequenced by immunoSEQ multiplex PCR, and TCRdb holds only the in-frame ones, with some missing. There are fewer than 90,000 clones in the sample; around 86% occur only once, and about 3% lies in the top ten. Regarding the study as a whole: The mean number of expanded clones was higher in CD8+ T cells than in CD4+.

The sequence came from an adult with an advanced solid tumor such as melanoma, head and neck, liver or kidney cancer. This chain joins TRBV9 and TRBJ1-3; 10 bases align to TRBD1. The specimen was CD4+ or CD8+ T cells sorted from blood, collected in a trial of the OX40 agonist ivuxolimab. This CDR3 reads CASSPARTGGSGNTIYF. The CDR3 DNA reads TGTGCCAGCAGCCCCGCAAGGACAGGGGGCTCTGGAAACACCATATATTTT.